This T cell receptor (beta chain) was profiled in a study of CD8 T cells in Susac syndrome. Whole-study findings and limits: It was acknowledged in the study that the number of individuals who were included in its TCR sequencing and HLA analysis was relatively small.

To note about this clonotype: Its antigen remains unidentified.

The CDR3 has 15 amino acids. Germline CDR1 and CDR2: SGHVS and FQNEAQ. V was shortened by 6 bases and J by 5 bases, with 18 bases between the two germline ends. The authors carried out high-throughput sequencing of TCR beta. They applied it to CD8+ and CD4+ T cells obtained from blood. While CD8+ and CD4+ T cells were isolated negatively, TEMRA cells were enriched by FACS. Reverse transcription used roughly 0.5 to 1 ug RNA and random hexamers. A single record per CDR3 protein comes from TCRdb applying MiXCR to the immunoSEQ multiplex PCR reads. The table has more than 70,000 distinct CDR3 sequences, over 85% seen once.

The specimen was CD8+ T cells from PBMCs. The chain is built from TRBV7-8 and TRBJ2-3; perhaps TRBD2 as D (5 bases). This TCR was recovered from a human donor in good health. CDR3 sequence reads: CASRVTYTGLDTQYF. CDR3 nucleotide sequence: TGTGCCAGCAGAGTCACCTACACGGGGTTAGATACGCAGTATTTT.